These 23 T cell receptor beta chains originate from one sample sequenced in a study of siplizumab effects on memory and regulatory T cells. Sequenced by immunoSEQ multiplex PCR; TCRdb stores in-frame clones only, minus some. The sample carries some 120,000 clones, around 94% recorded once. Specimen: non-Treg CD4+ T cells sorted from blood. These receptors were taken from a human donor in good health.

The chain combines TRBV7-9 with TRBJ2-7; maybe TRBD2 (6 bases). The ends were cut back, 10 bases at V and 6 bases at J, with 13 bases in the middle. The germline V gene has CDR1 SEHNR and CDR2 FQNEAQ (reference sequence). The CDR3 runs to 11 residues. CDR3 nucleotides: TGTGCCACGTCGGAGGGCTCCGAGCAGTACTTC. Translating it yields CATSEGSEQYF.

J is TRBJ1-5 and V is TRBV9; D perhaps matches TRBD1 (6 bases). Germline V lookup: CDR1 SGDLS, CDR2 YYNGEE. CDR3 length equals 15 residues. V dropped 3 bases and J dropped 4 bases, with 14 bases sitting between them. CDR3 nucleotide sequence: TGTGCCAGCAGCGCCGCCGGACAGACAAATCAGCCCCAGCATTTT. This translates into CASSAAGQTNQPQHF.

This sequence joins TRBV5-4 and TRBJ1-4; TRBD1 is a possible D gene (5 bases). Per the germline V gene, CDR1 is SGHNT and CDR2 is YYREEE (reference sequence). The CDR3 contains 13 residues. V was cut by 6 bases and J by 5 bases, with 11 bases left in between. The CDR3 region has the DNA TGTGCCAGCACCTCCCAGGGCAATGAAAAACTGTTTTTT. It is translated as CASTSQGNEKLFF.

This CDR3 reads CASSAPWGAGGTDTQYF. CDR3 in DNA: TGTGCCAGCAGCGCCCCTTGGGGAGCGGGAGGCACAGATACGCAGTATTTT. The J gene is TRBJ2-3, the V gene TRBV9, with 8 nucleotides matching TRBD2. The V and J ends lost 3 bases and 1 base, in that order; junction bases with no gene match: 10. Germline CDR1 SGDLS, CDR2 YYNGEE. The CDR3 length is 17 residues.

This chain joins TRBV7-9 and TRBJ1-1; D is unresolved. The CDR3 length is 11 residues. CDR1 and CDR2 (germline): SEHNR, FQNEAQ (reference sequence). V was trimmed by 5 bases and J by 4 bases, leaving 5 bases between them. DNA for the CDR3: TGTGCCAGCAGCCGAGGCACTGAAGCTTTCTTT. This encodes CASSRGTEAFF.

V is TRBV5-1 and J is TRBJ2-7; D may be TRBD1 (5 bases). V was shortened by 1 base and J by 2 bases, with 13 bases between the two germline ends. The CDR3 has 15 amino acids. The germline CDR1 and CDR2 sequences are SGHRS and YFSETQ. CDR3 amino acids: CASSLRAGATYEQYF. Here the CDR3 DNA reads TGCGCCAGCAGCTTGCGGGCTGGGGCTACCTACGAGCAGTACTTC. The whole variable domain, filled in from reference TRBV5-1 and TRBJ2-7, reads KAGVTQTPRYLIKTRGQQVTLSCSPISGHRSVSWYQQTPGQGLQFLFEYFSETQRNKGNFPGRFSGRQFSNSRSEMNVSTLELGDSALYLCASSLRAGATYEQYFGPGTRLTVT.

The V call is TRBV25-1, the J call TRBJ2-3; tentative D call: TRBD1 (5 bases). Germline CDR1 is MGHDK and CDR2 is SYGVNS. The CDR3 has 13 amino acids. V lost 9 bases and J lost 4, with 14 bases in between. The CDR3 DNA is TGTGCCAGAAATGGTACCAGGGCAGATACGCAGTATTTT. This encodes CARNGTRADTQYF.

The chain recombines TRBV2 with TRBJ2-3; 9 positions agree with TRBD2. Germline assignment: CDR1 SNHLY and CDR2 FYNNEI. V lost 11 bases, J lost 4 bases, and 7 bases stayed unmatched. The CDR3 has 13 amino acids. The CDR3 reads CAGAGGPPDTQYF. CDR3 coding DNA: TGTGCCGGGGCGGGGGGGCCCCCAGATACGCAGTATTTT.

The V call is TRBV5-6, the J call TRBJ1-1; D is perhaps TRBD1 (5 bases). The CDR3 is made up of 17 amino acids. Trimming stripped 4 bases from V and 0 bases from J, with 19 bases between. In germline, CDR1 is SGHDT, CDR2 YYEEEE. CDR3 amino acids: CASSVPGRWGVNTEAFF. CDR3 bases: TGTGCCAGCAGCGTGCCCGGACGTTGGGGCGTGAACACTGAAGCTTTCTTT.

Only a few counts were recorded for this clone. The gene calls are TRBV6-1 and TRBJ2-7; TRBD1 aligns across 9 bases. Trimming took 6 bases from V and 0 from J; bases not matched to a gene: 3. This CDR3 contains 14 residues. In germline, CDR1 is MNHNS, CDR2 SASEGT. CDR3 coding DNA: TGTGCCAGCAGCCGGGACAGGGTCTCCTACGAGCAGTACTTC. Translating gives CASSRDRVSYEQYF.

This clone showed up just once. CDR3 bases: TGTGCCAGCAGCCGGGACCGCTACAATGAGCAGTTCTTC. Amino acid sequence: CASSRDRYNEQFF. This chain links TRBV14 with TRBJ2-1; perhaps D is TRBD1 or TRBD2 (5 bases each). This CDR3 has 13 amino acids. Germline CDR1 SGHDN, CDR2 FVKESK. V was shortened by 4 bases and J by 3 bases, with 7 bases between the two germline ends.

The chain combines TRBV6-1 with TRBJ2-7; TRBD1 agrees at 7 bases. The CDR3 totals 14 residues. From germline, CDR1 is MNHNS and CDR2 SASEGT. J was trimmed by 2 bases and V by 2 bases; bases with no gene match: 3. CDR3 region: CASSENRGTYEQYF. As DNA, the CDR3 is TGTGCCAGCAGTGAAAACAGGGGAACCTACGAGCAGTACTTC.

The chain uses TRBV28 and TRBJ2-3; 8 nucleotides line up with TRBD2. Germline CDR1 MDHEN, CDR2 SYDVKM. V was clipped by 8 bases and J by 2 bases; unmatched bases: 3. CDR3 length: 13 residues. CDR3 DNA sequence: TGTGCCAGCCTAGCGGGTTACACAGATACGCAGTATTTT. Protein product: CASLAGYTDTQYF. Filled out from reference TRBV28 and TRBJ2-3, the complete variable domain reads DVKVTQSSRYLVKRTGEKVFLECVQDMDHENMFWYRQDPGLGLRLIYFSYDVKMKEKGDIPEGYSVSREKKERFSLILESASTNQTSMYLCASLAGYTDTQYFGPGTRLTVL.

The CDR3 here is CASSYSLSRYNSPLHF. Written as DNA, the CDR3 is TGTGCCAGCAGTTACTCGCTCTCCAGATATAATTCACCCCTCCACTTT. The V call is TRBV6-5, the J call TRBJ1-6; D is ambiguous. Germline assignment: CDR1 MNHEY and CDR2 SVGAGI. CDR3 length: 16 residues. Deletions cut 0 bases from V and 4 bases from J, with 10 bases between.

This clone was picked up a small number of times. The rearrangement links TRBV6-5 to TRBJ2-7; 8 positions match TRBD1. Germline lookup yields CDR1 MNHEY and CDR2 SVGAGI. CDR3 length: 14 residues. V was pared by 5 bases and J by 6 bases, with 9 bases of the junction left unmatched. The chain's CDR3 is CASSPWTGRLEQYF. The CDR3 DNA reads as TGTGCCAGCAGTCCCTGGACAGGGAGGCTCGAGCAGTACTTC.

The chain recombines TRBV18 with TRBJ1-5; D uncertain. Germline V gene data show CDR1 as KGHSH and CDR2 as LQKENI. CDR3 length: 15 residues. V was trimmed by 1 base and J by 1 base, leaving 8 bases between them. The CDR3, as DNA: TGTGCCAGCTCACCACTTCGGGAGAGCAATCAGCCCCAGCATTTT. Its translation: CASSPLRESNQPQHF.

The V and J genes are TRBV2 and TRBJ2-5, with D perhaps matching TRBD2 (6 bases). The germline V gene encodes CDR1 SNHLY and CDR2 FYNNEI. V was pared by 8 bases and J by 1 base, with 11 bases between. This CDR3 is 13 amino acids long. The CDR3 is CASPGGAQETQYF. CDR3 nucleotides: TGTGCCAGCCCTGGAGGGGCCCAAGAGACCCAGTACTTC.

The rearrangement links TRBV27 to TRBJ1-6; no clear D. Germline V gene lookup returns CDR1 MNHEY and CDR2 SMNVEV (reference sequence). This CDR3 region has 13 residues. The ends were cut back, 6 bases at V and 9 bases at J, with 12 bases in the middle. In DNA, the CDR3 is TGTGCCAGCAGGTCTTTTATTGGTTCACCCCTCCACTTT. It yields the protein CASRSFIGSPLHF.

This rearrangement joins TRBV5-1 to TRBJ1-1; D unclear. CDR1 is SGHRS, CDR2 YFSETQ, per germline. This CDR3 spans 14 amino acids. The V end was cut by 4 bases, the J end by 3 bases, with 13 bases between. Written as DNA, the CDR3 is TGCGCCAGCAGCGTGATGGGGTGGGACACTGAAGCTTTCTTT. It yields the protein CASSVMGWDTEAFF.

J is TRBJ1-2 and V is TRBV11-2; D gene ambiguous. There are 15 residues in the CDR3. Trimming shortened V by 4 bases and J by 5 bases, and 17 bases separated the two germline ends. The germline gives CDR1 SGHAT, CDR2 FQNNGV. CDR3 coding DNA: TGTGCCAGCAGCTGGGATTCTCAGGCTGGGTATGGCTACACCTTC. It specifies CASSWDSQAGYGYTF.

The rearrangement uses TRBV19 and TRBJ2-7; the match to TRBD2 covers 11 bases. Germline lookup yields CDR1 LNHDA and CDR2 SQIVND (reference sequence). The CDR3 has 14 residues. V was clipped by 2 bases and J by 5 bases; unmatched bases: 2. Written as DNA, the CDR3 is TGTGCCAGTAGTATACTAGCGGGAGGTAACGAGCAGTACTTC. Amino acid sequence: CASSILAGGNEQYF.

As to this clone: Distinct nucleotide sequences in the sample also encode this CDR3. V usage is TRBV7-9 and J usage is TRBJ1-1; 8 nucleotides agree with TRBD1. Germline V gene data show CDR1 as SEHNR and CDR2 as FQNEAQ (reference sequence). There are 11 residues in the CDR3. V shed 5 bases, J shed 11 bases, and the junction held 4 bases outside the gene matches. CDR3 protein: CASSLQGEAFF. The CDR3 nucleotides read TGTGCCAGCAGCCTACAGGGGGAGGCTTTCTTT.

The chain uses TRBV5-1 and TRBJ2-1; TRBD2 might be the D (5 bases). The CDR3 is 13 residues long. Deletions cut 3 bases from V and 6 bases from J, with 10 bases between. The germline gives CDR1 SGHRS, CDR2 YFSETQ. For the CDR3, the DNA is TGCGCCAGCAGCTACGGGGTCAGCAATGAGCAGTTCTTC. As protein: CASSYGVSNEQFF.